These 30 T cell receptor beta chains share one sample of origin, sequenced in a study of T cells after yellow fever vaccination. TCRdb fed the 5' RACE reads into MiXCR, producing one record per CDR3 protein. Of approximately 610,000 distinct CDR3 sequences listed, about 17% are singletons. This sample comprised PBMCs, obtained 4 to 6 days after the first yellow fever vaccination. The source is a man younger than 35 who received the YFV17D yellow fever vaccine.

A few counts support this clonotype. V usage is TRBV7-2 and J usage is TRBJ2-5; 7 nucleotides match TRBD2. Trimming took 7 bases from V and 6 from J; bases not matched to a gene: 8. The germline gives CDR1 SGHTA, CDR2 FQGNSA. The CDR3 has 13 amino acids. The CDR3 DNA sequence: TGTGCCAGCACCACGGAGCGGGGCCAGACCCAGTACTTC. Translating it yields CASTTERGQTQYF. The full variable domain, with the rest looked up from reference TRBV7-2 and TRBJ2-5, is GAGVSQSPSNKVTEKGKDVELRCDPISGHTALYWYRQSLGQGLEFLIYFQGNSAPDKSGLPSDRFSAERTGGSVSTLTIQRTQQEDSAVYLCASTTERGQTQYFGPGTRLLVL.

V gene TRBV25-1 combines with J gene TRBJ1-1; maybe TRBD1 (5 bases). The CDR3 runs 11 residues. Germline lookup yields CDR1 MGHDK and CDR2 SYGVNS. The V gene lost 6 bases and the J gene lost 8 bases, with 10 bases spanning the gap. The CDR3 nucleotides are TGTGCCAGCAGGACGAGGACAGAAGCTTTCTTT. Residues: CASRTRTEAFF.

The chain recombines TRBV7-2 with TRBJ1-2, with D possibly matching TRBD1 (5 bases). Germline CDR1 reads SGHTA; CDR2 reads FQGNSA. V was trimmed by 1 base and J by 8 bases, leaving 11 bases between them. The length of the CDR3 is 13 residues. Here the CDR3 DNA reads TGTGCCAGCAGCTTAGGGATCAGGGAAGGCTACACCTTC. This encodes CASSLGIREGYTF.

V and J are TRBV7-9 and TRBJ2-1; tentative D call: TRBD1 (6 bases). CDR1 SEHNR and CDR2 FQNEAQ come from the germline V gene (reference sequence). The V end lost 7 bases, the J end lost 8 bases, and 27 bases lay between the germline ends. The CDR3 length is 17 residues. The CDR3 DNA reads TGTGCCAGCAACCCCCCCTTAGGCAGGGGAAGGATCGATGAGCAGTTCTTC. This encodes CASNPPLGRGRIDEQFF.

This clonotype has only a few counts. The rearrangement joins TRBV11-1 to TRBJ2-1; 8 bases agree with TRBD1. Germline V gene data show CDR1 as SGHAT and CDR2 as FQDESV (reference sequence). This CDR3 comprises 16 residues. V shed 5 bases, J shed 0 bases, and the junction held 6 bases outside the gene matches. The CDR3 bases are TGTGCCAGCAGCCCTGACAGGGGTATCTCCTACAATGAGCAGTTCTTC. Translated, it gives CASSPDRGISYNEQFF.

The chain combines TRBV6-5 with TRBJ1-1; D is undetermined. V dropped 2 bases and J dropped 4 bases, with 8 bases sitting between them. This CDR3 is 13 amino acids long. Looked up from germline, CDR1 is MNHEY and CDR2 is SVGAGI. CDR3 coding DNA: TGTGCCAGCAGTTACAATCGCCTCACTGAAGCTTTCTTT. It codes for CASSYNRLTEAFF.

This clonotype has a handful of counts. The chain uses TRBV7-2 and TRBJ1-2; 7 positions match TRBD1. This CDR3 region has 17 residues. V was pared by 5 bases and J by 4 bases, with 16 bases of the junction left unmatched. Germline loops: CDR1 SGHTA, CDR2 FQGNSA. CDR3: CASSPQDRSQVGYGYTF. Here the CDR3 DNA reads TGTGCCAGCAGCCCACAGGACAGGTCTCAGGTTGGCTATGGCTACACCTTC. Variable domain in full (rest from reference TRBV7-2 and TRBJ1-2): GAGVSQSPSNKVTEKGKDVELRCDPISGHTALYWYRQSLGQGLEFLIYFQGNSAPDKSGLPSDRFSAERTGGSVSTLTIQRTQQEDSAVYLCASSPQDRSQVGYGYTFGSGTRLTVV.

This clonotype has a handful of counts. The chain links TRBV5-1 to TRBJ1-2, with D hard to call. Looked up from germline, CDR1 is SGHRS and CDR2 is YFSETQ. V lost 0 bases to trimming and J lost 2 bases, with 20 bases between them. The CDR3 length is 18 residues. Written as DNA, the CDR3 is TGCGCCAGCAGCTTGGAGTTTCAGGCAGGCGTGGGCAACTATGGCTACACCTTC. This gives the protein CASSLEFQAGVGNYGYTF.

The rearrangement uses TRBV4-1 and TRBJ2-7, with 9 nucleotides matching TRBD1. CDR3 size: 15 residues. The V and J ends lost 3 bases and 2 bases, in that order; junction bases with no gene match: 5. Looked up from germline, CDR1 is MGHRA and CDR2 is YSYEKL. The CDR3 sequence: CASSHRDREAYEQYF. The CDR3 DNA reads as TGCGCCAGCAGCCACCGGGACAGGGAGGCCTACGAGCAGTACTTC.

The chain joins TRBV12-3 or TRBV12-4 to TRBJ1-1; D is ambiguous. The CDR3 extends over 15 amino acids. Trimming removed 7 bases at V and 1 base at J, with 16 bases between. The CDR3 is CASNPWWGRNTEAFF. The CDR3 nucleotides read TGTGCCAGCAACCCATGGTGGGGAAGGAACACTGAAGCTTTCTTT.

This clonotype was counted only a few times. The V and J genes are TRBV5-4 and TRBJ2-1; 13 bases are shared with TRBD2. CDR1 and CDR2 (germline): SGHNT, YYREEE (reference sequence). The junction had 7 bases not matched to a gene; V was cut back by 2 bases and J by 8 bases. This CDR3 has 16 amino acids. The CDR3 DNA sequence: TGTGCCAGCAGCTTTGGTGGGACTAGCGGGGACTATGAGCAGTTCTTC. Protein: CASSFGGTSGDYEQFF.

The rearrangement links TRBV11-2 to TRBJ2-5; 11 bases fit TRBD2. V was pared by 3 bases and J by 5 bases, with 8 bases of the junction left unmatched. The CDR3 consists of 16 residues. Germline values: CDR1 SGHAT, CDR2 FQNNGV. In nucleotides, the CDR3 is TGTGCCAGCAGCTTGAGTAGCGGGGGGGCTCGGGAGACCCAGTACTTC. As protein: CASSLSSGGARETQYF.

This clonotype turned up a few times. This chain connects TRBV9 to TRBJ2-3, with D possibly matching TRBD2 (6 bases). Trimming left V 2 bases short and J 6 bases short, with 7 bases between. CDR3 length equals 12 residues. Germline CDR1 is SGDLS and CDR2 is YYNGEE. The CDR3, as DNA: TGTGCCAGCAGCGTGGGGAGGGATACGCAGTATTTT. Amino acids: CASSVGRDTQYF.

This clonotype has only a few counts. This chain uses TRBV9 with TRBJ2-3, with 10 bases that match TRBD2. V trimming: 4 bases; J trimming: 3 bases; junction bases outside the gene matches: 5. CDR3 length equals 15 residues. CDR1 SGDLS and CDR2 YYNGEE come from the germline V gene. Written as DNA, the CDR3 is TGTGCCAGCAGCCCAGCGGGGGGGCGTACAGATACGCAGTATTTT. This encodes CASSPAGGRTDTQYF.

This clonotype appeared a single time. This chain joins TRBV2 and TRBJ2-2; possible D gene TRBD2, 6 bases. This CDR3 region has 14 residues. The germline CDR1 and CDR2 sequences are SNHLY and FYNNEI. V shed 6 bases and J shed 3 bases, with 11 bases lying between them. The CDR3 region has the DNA TGTGCCAGCAGAGGGACTGATGACACCGGGGAGCTGTTTTTT. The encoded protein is CASRGTDDTGELFF.

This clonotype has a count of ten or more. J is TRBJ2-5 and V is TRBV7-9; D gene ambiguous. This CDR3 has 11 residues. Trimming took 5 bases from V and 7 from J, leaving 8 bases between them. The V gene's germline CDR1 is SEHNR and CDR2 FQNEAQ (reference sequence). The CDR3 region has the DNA TGTGCCAGCAGCGGAGAGGCGACCCAGTACTTC. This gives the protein CASSGEATQYF.

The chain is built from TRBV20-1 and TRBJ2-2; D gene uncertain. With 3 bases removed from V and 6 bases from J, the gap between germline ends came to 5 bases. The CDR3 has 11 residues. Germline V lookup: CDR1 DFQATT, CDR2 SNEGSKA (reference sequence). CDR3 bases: TGCAGTGCTAGTCCGGCCGGGGAGCTGTTTTTT. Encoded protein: CSASPAGELFF.

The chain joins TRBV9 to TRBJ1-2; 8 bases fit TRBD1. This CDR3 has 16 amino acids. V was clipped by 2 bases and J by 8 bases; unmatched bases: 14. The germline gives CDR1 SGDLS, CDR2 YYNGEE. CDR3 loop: CASSVTGTGPLVGYTF. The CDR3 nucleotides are TGTGCCAGCAGCGTCACCGGGACAGGCCCGCTTGTAGGCTACACCTTC.

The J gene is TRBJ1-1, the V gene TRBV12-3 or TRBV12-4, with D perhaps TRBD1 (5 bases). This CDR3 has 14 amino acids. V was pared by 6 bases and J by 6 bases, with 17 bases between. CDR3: CASRDGGGGSEAFF. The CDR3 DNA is TGTGCCAGCAGGGATGGGGGGGGTGGGTCTGAAGCTTTCTTT.

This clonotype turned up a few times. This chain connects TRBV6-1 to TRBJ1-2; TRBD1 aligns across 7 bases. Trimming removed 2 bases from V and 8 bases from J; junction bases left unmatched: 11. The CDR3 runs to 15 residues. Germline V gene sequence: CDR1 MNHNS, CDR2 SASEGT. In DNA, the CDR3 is TGTGCCAGCAGTGAAAGACAGGGTACCTCCACCGGCTACACCTTC. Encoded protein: CASSERQGTSTGYTF.

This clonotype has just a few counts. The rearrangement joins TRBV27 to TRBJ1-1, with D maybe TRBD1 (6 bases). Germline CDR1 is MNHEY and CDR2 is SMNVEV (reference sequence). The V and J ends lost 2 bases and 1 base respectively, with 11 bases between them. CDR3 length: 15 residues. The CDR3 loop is CASSLMGGANTEAFF. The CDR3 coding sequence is TGTGCCAGCAGTTTAATGGGGGGCGCGAACACTGAAGCTTTCTTT.

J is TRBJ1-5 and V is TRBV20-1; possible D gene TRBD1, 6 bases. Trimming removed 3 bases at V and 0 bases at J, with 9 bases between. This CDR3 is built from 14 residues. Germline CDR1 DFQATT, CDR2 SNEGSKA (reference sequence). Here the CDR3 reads CSARCRGSNQPQHF. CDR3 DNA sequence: TGCAGTGCTAGGTGCAGGGGTAGCAATCAGCCCCAGCATTTT.

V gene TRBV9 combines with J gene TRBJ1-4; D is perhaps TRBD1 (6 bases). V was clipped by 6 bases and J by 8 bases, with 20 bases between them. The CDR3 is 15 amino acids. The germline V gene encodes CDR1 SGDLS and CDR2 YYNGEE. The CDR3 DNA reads TGTGCCAGCACAGAGGACAGTGGGGGTGGAGAAAAACTGTTTTTT. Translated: CASTEDSGGGEKLFF.

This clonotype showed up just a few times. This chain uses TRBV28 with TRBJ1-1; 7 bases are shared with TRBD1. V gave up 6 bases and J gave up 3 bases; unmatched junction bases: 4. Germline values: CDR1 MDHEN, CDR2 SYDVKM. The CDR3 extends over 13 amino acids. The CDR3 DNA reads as TGTGCCAGCAGAACCGGACAGGACACTGAAGCTTTCTTT. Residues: CASRTGQDTEAFF. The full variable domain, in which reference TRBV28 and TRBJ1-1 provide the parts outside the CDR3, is DVKVTQSSRYLVKRTGEKVFLECVQDMDHENMFWYRQDPGLGLRLIYFSYDVKMKEKGDIPEGYSVSREKKERFSLILESASTNQTSMYLCASRTGQDTEAFFGQGTRLTVV.

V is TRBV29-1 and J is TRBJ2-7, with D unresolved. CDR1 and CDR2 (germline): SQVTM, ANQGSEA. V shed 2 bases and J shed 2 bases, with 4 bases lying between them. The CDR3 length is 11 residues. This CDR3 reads CSVEHTYEQYF. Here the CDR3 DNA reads TGCAGCGTTGAACACACCTACGAGCAGTACTTC.

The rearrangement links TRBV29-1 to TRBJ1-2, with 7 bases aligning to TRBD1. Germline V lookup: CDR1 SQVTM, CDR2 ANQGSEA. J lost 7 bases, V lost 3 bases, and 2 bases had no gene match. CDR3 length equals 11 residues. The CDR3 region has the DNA TGCAGCGTTGAGGGGACAGTTGGCTACACCTTC. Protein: CSVEGTVGYTF.

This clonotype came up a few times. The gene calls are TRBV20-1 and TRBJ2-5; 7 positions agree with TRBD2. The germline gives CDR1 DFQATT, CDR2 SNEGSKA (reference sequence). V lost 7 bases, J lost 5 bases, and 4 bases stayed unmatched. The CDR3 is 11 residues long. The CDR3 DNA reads TGCAGTGGGGGACTATTCGAGACCCAGTACTTC. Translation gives CSGGLFETQYF.

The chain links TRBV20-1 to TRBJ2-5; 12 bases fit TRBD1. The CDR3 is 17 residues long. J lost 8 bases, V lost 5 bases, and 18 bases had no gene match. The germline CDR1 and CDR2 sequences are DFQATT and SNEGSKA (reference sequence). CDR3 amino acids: CSARGQGAGRRLETQYF. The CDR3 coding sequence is TGCAGTGCTCGGGGACAGGGGGCTGGGCGTCGGTTGGAAACCCAGTACTTC.

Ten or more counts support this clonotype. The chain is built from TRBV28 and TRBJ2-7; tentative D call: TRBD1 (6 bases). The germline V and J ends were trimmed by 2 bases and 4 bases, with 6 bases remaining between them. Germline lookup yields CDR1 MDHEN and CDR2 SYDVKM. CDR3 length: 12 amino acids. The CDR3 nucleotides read TGTGCCAGCAGTTTAGGGACATACGAGCAGTACGTC. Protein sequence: CASSLGTYEQYV.

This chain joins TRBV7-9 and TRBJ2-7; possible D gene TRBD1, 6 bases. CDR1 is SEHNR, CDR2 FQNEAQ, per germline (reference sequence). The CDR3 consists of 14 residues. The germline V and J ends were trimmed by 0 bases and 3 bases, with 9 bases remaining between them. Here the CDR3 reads CASSLAQGIYEQYV. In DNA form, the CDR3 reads TGTGCCAGCAGCTTAGCTCAGGGGATCTACGAGCAGTACGTC.